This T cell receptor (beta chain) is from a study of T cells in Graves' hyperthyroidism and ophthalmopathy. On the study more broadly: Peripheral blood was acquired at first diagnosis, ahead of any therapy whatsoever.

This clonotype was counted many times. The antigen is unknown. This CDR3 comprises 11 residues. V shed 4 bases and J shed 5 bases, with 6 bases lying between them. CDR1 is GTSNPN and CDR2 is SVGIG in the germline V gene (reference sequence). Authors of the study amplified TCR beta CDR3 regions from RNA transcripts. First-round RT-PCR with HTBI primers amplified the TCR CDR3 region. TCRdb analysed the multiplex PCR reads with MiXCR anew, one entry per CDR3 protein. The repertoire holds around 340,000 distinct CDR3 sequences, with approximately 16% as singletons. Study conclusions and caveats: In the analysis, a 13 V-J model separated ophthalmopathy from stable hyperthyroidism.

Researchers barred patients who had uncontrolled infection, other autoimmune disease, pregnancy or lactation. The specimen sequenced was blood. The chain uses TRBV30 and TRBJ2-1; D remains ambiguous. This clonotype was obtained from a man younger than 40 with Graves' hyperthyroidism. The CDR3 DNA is TGTGCCTGGAACGAAGACAATGAGCAGTTCTTC. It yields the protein CAWNEDNEQFF.